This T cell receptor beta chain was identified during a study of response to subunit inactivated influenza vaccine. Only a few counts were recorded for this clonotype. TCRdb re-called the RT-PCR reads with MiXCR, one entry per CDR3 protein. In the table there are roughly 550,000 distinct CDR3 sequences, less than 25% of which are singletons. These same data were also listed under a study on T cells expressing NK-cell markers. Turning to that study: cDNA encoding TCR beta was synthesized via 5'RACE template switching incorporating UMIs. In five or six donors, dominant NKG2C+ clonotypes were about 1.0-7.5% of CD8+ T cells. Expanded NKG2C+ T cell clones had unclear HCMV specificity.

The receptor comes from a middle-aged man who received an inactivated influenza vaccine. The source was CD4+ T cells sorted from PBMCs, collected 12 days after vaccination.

The chain's CDR3 is CATSRDRVSDTQYF. In DNA, the CDR3 is TGTGCCACCAGCAGAGACAGGGTTTCAGATACGCAGTATTTT. V and J are TRBV15 and TRBJ2-3; possible D gene TRBD1, 5 bases. The length of the CDR3 is 14 residues. Deletions cut 0 bases from V and 4 bases from J, with 8 bases between. Germline assignment: CDR1 LNHNV and CDR2 YYDKDF (reference sequence).